One sample yielded the 6 T cell receptor beta chains listed below, sequenced in a study of regulatory T cells in long-lasting Graves disease. With iRepertoire HTBI primers and Arm-PCR of CDR3 regions, TCR beta libraries were built. TCRdb reanalysed the multiplex PCR reads using MiXCR and keeps one entry per CDR3 protein. Seen here are fewer than 550,000 distinct CDR3 sequences, roughly 21% observed once, and the top ten hold about 6.6%. The time point denotes: persistent/refractory GD, antithyroid drugs over 5 years with positive TRAb. Preparation of the TCR library used RNA extracted from PBMCs. Source: peripheral blood mononuclear cells (PBMCs), taken when the disease was refractory, from a patient treated with antithyroid drugs. The receptors come from a female donor with Graves disease.

This sequence joins TRBV5-1 and TRBJ1-1, with D tentatively TRBD1 (5 bases). V lost 1 base to trimming and J lost 7 bases, with 20 bases between them. From germline, CDR1 is SGHRS and CDR2 YFSETQ. CDR3 length: 16 amino acids. The CDR3 nucleotides read TGCGCCAGCAGCTTGTACGCGCGGCAGAATGGGGGTGAAGCTTTCTTT. The encoded protein is CASSLYARQNGGEAFF. Together with reference TRBV5-1 and TRBJ1-1, the CDR3 gives the full variable domain: KAGVTQTPRYLIKTRGQQVTLSCSPISGHRSVSWYQQTPGQGLQFLFEYFSETQRNKGNFPGRFSGRQFSNSRSEMNVSTLELGDSALYLCASSLYARQNGGEAFFGQGTRLTVV.

The chain carries TRBV28 and TRBJ2-1; 12 nucleotides match TRBD1. Germline lookup yields CDR1 MDHEN and CDR2 SYDVKM. This CDR3 has 15 residues. Losses at the gene ends were 5 bases for V and 2 bases for J; bases not matched to a gene: 1. The chain's CDR3 is CASSGTGGTYNEQFF. The CDR3 DNA reads TGTGCCAGCAGTGGGACAGGGGGCACCTACAATGAGCAGTTCTTC.

The CDR3 sequence is CASSQRVVAKNIQYF. The CDR3 bases are TGCGCCAGCAGCCAGCGGGTTGTCGCCAAAAACATTCAGTACTTC. The V gene is TRBV4-1, the J gene TRBJ2-4, with D possibly TRBD2 on 5 matching bases. The germline V gene encodes CDR1 MGHRA and CDR2 YSYEKL. The ends were cut back, 3 bases at V and 1 base at J, with 10 bases in the middle. This CDR3 spans 15 amino acids.

This clonotype has a count of ten or more. The chain recombines TRBV6-1 with TRBJ2-5; 9 nucleotides match TRBD1. V lost 4 bases, J lost 5 bases, and 5 bases stayed unmatched. The CDR3 contains 14 residues. Per germline, CDR1 MNHNS and CDR2 SASEGT. The CDR3 DNA sequence: TGTGCCAGCAGTGTTCACAGGGGGCGGGAGACCCAGTACTTC. Its translation is CASSVHRGRETQYF.

This clonotype has at least ten counts. The chain carries TRBV28 and TRBJ2-3; no reliable D call. The CDR3 sequence is 16 residues long. The germline gives CDR1 MDHEN, CDR2 SYDVKM. Trimming took 2 bases from V and 3 from J, leaving 15 bases between them. CDR3 sequence: CASSLISSPWTDTQYF. CDR3 nucleotides: TGTGCCAGCAGTTTAATTTCCAGCCCTTGGACAGATACGCAGTATTTT.

The CDR3 DNA is TGTGCCAGCAGCGGGACAGGGGATTACGAGCAGTACTTC. As protein: CASSGTGDYEQYF. The rearrangement links TRBV9 to TRBJ2-7; TRBD1 matches at 9 bases. V lost 3 bases to trimming and J lost 4 bases; unmatched junction nucleotides: 2. The CDR3 spans 13 residues. CDR1 and CDR2 from the germline V gene are SGDLS and YYNGEE.